This T cell receptor beta chain was captured in a study of shared clonotypes between healthy human individuals (dated by TCRdb to about 2020). Concerning the study at large: The cohort included three men and two women between 18 and 49 years of age. For each donor, CD4 naive and CD4 memory were each run on three plates, CD8 naive on two plates, and CD8 memory on one plate. Different laboratories and diverse techniques were used to prepare libraries and sequence TCR repertoires, to increase sequencing depth and limit assay-specific biases. Per donor, leukapheresis produced somewhere between about 0.8 and 9 billion PBMCs. To estimate repertoire size and how much clonotype sharing occurs between individuals, the study deeply sequenced the blood TCR repertoires of about five healthy adults.

TCR CDR3 regions were amplified from genomic DNA by multiplex PCR using the deep immunoSEQ assay. For each cell subset, the extracted genomic DNA was distributed evenly across all wells of several immunoSEQ 96-well plates, and each plate served as one replicate. For sorted subsets, around 0.2 ug genomic DNA, equal to 30,000 or so T cell genomes, was loaded into each replicate PCR. Purified libraries were measured with a Qubit 3.0 fluorometer, size-checked on a Bioanalyzer 2100, and measured again with the KAPA Library Quantification kit. Every immunoSEQ 96-well plate was sequenced on a separate single-read 150-cycle Illumina NextSeq 550 flow cell. In the source study's methods: Because the immunoSEQ output included only junctional sequences and no quality scores, the filtering could not be the same as the filtering used for full-length reads. To assign V/J genes and CDR3, sequences were annotated using PyIR, a Python wrapper for IgBLAST v1.9, with IMGT germline references. Reads were filtered out if the reads had weak V/J assignments (E-value above 1e-6), no CDR3, stop codons, out-of-frame junctions, or ambiguous translated residues. V3J clonotypes were defined as sequences sharing an identical inferred V gene, J gene, and CDR3 amino acid sequence. Percentage overlap between repertoires was computed as shared unique clonotypes divided by the size of the smaller repertoire. Repertoire richness was assessed with RTK rarefaction, the Chao1 estimator, and Recon v2.1 estimates of unobserved clonotypes. Generation probabilities were computed with OLGA for all TCRbeta clonotypes obtained by the gDNA method from a few donors. TCRdb limited this immuneACCESS table to in-frame rearrangements with V and J called. A share of clones is missing; checked studies link under half to unresolved V genes, and the rest is unexplained. The V and J calls and clone size come from that table; D and trimming were worked out from the DNA. This sample comprises about 680,000 clones, around 78% of them detected only once. The ten top clones hold more than 1.5% of the sample.

General findings and caveats noted by the study authors: Sampling was limited to blood, and TCR repertoires in tissue likely differ from TCR repertoires in blood. Because the study included only a small number of donors, the genetic and exposure-history diversity represented was limited. Across a handful of donors, 5% to 6% of naive CD4, approximately 3.6% of naive CD8, roughly 2.2% of memory CD4, and 0.4% of memory CD8 clonotypes were shared. Rarefaction of sorted-subset datasets indicated incomplete sequencing despite the large sequencing depth. Pairwise subsampling led to the expectation that sequencing depth would affect the degree of clonotype sharing among donors. Higher generation probabilities were observed for clonotypes shared by all four sorted-subset donors than for non-shared clonotypes. Larger estimated clonotype richness was generally found for naive subsets than for memory subsets.

This clone was seen a few times. The target of this receptor is not known. The input lacks base qualities; no much larger clone sits a single base away. Donors were healthy HIV-negative adults with no recently reported acute infections or vaccinations. All donors were Caucasian adults living in Nashville, Tennessee, USA. CD4+ T cells were enriched by magnetic negative selection, after which naive cells were positively selected on CD45RA and the negative fraction was taken as the memory subset. After blood collection by leukapheresis, PBMCs were isolated using Ficoll-Histopaque density gradient centrifugation and then cryopreserved in the vapor phase of liquid nitrogen. Analytical flow cytometry was used to check the purity and quantity of each magnetically sorted T cell population. Genomic DNA was isolated from each sorted fraction and quantified by UV absorbance on a Nanodrop 2000c. V is reduced by 6 bases and J by 3 bases, leaving a spacing of 17 bases between them. From the germline V gene, CDR1 is MGHDK and CDR2 is SYGVNS. The CDR3 spans 15 residues, from the cysteine through the phenylalanine. CDR3 DNA only is kept here, 45 bases in frame from base 1.

Sequenced: memory CD4+ T cells sorted from blood. The cell subset or site label corresponds to: CD45RA-negative fraction. The source is a woman aged 25 to 45 in good health. The rearranged chain carries TRBV25-1 and TRBJ2-5; a tentative D match to TRBD2 spans 5 bases. The CDR3 corresponds to CASSVAHVTKETQYF. The DNA reads TGTGCCAGCAGCGTAGCGCACGTGACGAAAGAGACCCAGTACTTC.